This is a list of T cell receptor beta chains from one sample in a study of blood T cells in healthy people across ages. Using its own MiXCR run on the 5' RACE reads, TCRdb lists one record per CDR3 protein. This table holds about 640,000 distinct CDR3 sequences, 58% found once. Material for sequencing was blood. The receptors derive from a man between 60 and 75 years old in good health. CDR3s include the opening cysteine and the closing phenylalanine or tryptophan. The order of the fields is clone size, J gene, D gene, V gene, CDR3 protein, CDR3 DNA. The D gene is left open where the match is weak. Size values are once, few and many counts, or a class for expanded clones, and some rows have none.

clone_size: .; j_call: TRBJ2-3; d_call: .; v_call: TRBV29-1; cdr3_aa: CSVEGSLGADTQYF; cdr3_nt: TGCAGCGTAGAGGGATCTCTGGGCGCAGATACGCAGTATTTT
clone_size: few; j_call: TRBJ2-4; d_call: .; v_call: TRBV7-9; cdr3_aa: CASTRAPQPQYF; cdr3_nt: TGTGCCAGCACCCGGGCACCCCAGCCTCAGTACTTC
clone_size: .; j_call: TRBJ1-1; d_call: TRBD1; v_call: TRBV29-1; cdr3_aa: CSVRQGLGTEAFF; cdr3_nt: TGCAGCGTTCGACAGGGTTTGGGCACTGAAGCTTTCTTT
clone_size: .; j_call: TRBJ2-5; d_call: TRBD1; v_call: TRBV6-6; cdr3_aa: CASGRQGPRETQYF; cdr3_nt: TGTGCCAGCGGAAGACAGGGCCCGAGGGAGACCCAGTACTTC
clone_size: .; j_call: TRBJ2-7; d_call: .; v_call: TRBV5-1; cdr3_aa: CASSPWDNSYEQYF; cdr3_nt: TGCGCCAGCAGCCCGTGGGACAACTCCTACGAGCAGTACTTC
clone_size: .; j_call: TRBJ2-1; d_call: TRBD2; v_call: TRBV6-5; cdr3_aa: CASSPPRAGGDNEQFF; cdr3_nt: TGTGCCAGCAGCCCCCCAAGAGCGGGGGGGGACAATGAGCAGTTCTTC
clone_size: .; j_call: TRBJ1-2; d_call: .; v_call: TRBV12-3/TRBV12-4; cdr3_aa: CASSLGLLYGYTF; cdr3_nt: TGTGCCAGCAGTTTGGGACTCCTCTATGGCTACACCTTC
clone_size: few; j_call: TRBJ2-7; d_call: .; v_call: TRBV6-6; cdr3_aa: CASSVHGDAYEQYF; cdr3_nt: TGTGCCAGCAGTGTCCACGGTGACGCCTACGAGCAGTACTTC
clone_size: many; j_call: TRBJ2-1; d_call: TRBD2; v_call: TRBV5-1; cdr3_aa: CASSLGLAGNEQFF; cdr3_nt: TGCGCCAGCAGCTTGGGGCTAGCGGGGAATGAGCAGTTCTTC
clone_size: .; j_call: TRBJ2-5; d_call: TRBD2; v_call: TRBV7-2; cdr3_aa: CASSRWTSGSGETQYF; cdr3_nt: TGTGCCAGCAGCAGATGGACTAGCGGGAGTGGTGAGACCCAGTACTTC
clone_size: few; j_call: TRBJ1-2; d_call: .; v_call: TRBV7-2; cdr3_aa: CASSFPDRPTGYTF; cdr3_nt: TGTGCCAGCAGCTTTCCTGATCGTCCGACCGGCTACACCTTC
clone_size: .; j_call: TRBJ2-5; d_call: TRBD2; v_call: TRBV28; cdr3_aa: CASSLSLKTSGQETQYF; cdr3_nt: TGTGCCAGCAGTTTATCTTTGAAGACTAGCGGACAAGAGACCCAGTACTTC
clone_size: .; j_call: TRBJ2-5; d_call: TRBD2; v_call: TRBV7-9; cdr3_aa: CASSPSGGERETQYF; cdr3_nt: TGTGCCAGCAGTCCGAGCGGGGGGGAGCGAGAGACCCAGTACTTC
clone_size: few; j_call: TRBJ2-5; d_call: .; v_call: TRBV6-1; cdr3_aa: CASSGTRTLQETQYF; cdr3_nt: TGTGCCAGCAGTGGGACCCGGACACTCCAAGAGACCCAGTACTTC
clone_size: .; j_call: TRBJ1-1; d_call: .; v_call: TRBV20-1; cdr3_aa: CSARDPSVGAALGNTEAFF; cdr3_nt: TGCAGTGCTAGAGATCCATCCGTGGGGGCCGCGCTAGGGAACACTGAAGCTTTCTTT
clone_size: .; j_call: TRBJ1-6; d_call: TRBD1; v_call: TRBV10-3; cdr3_aa: CAISESGDRNSPLHF; cdr3_nt: TGTGCCATCAGTGAGTCGGGGGACAGGAATTCACCCCTCCACTTT
clone_size: .; j_call: TRBJ2-5; d_call: TRBD2; v_call: TRBV2; cdr3_aa: CASSEIAGGAETQYF; cdr3_nt: TGTGCCAGCAGTGAAATAGCGGGGGGGGCAGAGACCCAGTACTTC
clone_size: few; j_call: TRBJ1-2; d_call: .; v_call: TRBV18; cdr3_aa: CASSQSDSAWGYTF; cdr3_nt: TGTGCCAGCTCCCAAAGTGACAGCGCCTGGGGCTACACCTTC
clone_size: .; j_call: TRBJ2-1; d_call: .; v_call: TRBV6-1; cdr3_aa: CGTGTTYNEQFF; cdr3_nt: TGTGGAACAGGGACTACGTACAATGAGCAGTTCTTC
clone_size: few; j_call: TRBJ2-2; d_call: .; v_call: TRBV29-1; cdr3_aa: CSVRSTGELFF; cdr3_nt: TGCAGCGTTCGTTCCACCGGGGAGCTGTTTTTT
clone_size: .; j_call: TRBJ2-7; d_call: .; v_call: TRBV18; cdr3_aa: CASSPPGQTSYEQYF; cdr3_nt: TGTGCCAGCTCACCACCGGGGCAGACGTCCTACGAGCAGTACTTC
clone_size: .; j_call: TRBJ2-5; d_call: TRBD1; v_call: TRBV29-1; cdr3_aa: CSVNGQGQETQYF; cdr3_nt: TGCAGCGTCAACGGACAGGGGCAGGAGACCCAGTACTTC
clone_size: .; j_call: TRBJ2-1; d_call: TRBD1; v_call: TRBV3-1; cdr3_aa: CASSETGGYSNEQFF; cdr3_nt: TGTGCCAGCAGCGAGACAGGGGGCTATAGCAATGAGCAGTTCTTC
clone_size: .; j_call: TRBJ2-4; d_call: .; v_call: TRBV15; cdr3_aa: CATSRDRGSQNIQYF; cdr3_nt: TGTGCCACCAGCAGAGATAGGGGCAGCCAAAACATTCAGTACTTC
clone_size: many; j_call: TRBJ1-1; d_call: .; v_call: TRBV12-3/TRBV12-4; cdr3_aa: CASTLGRGVNTEAFF; cdr3_nt: TGTGCCAGCACCCTTGGGAGGGGCGTAAACACTGAAGCTTTCTTT
clone_size: .; j_call: TRBJ1-4; d_call: TRBD1; v_call: TRBV9; cdr3_aa: CASSPGGGGEANEKLFF; cdr3_nt: TGTGCCAGCAGCCCAGGTGGAGGGGGCGAGGCTAATGAAAAACTGTTTTTT
clone_size: once; j_call: TRBJ2-2; d_call: .; v_call: TRBV11-3; cdr3_aa: CASSDSPDRQGGELFF; cdr3_nt: TGTGCCAGCAGCGATAGCCCTGACAGGCAGGGCGGGGAGCTGTTTTTT
clone_size: .; j_call: TRBJ1-2; d_call: TRBD1; v_call: TRBV7-9; cdr3_aa: CASSPGGLSDGYTF; cdr3_nt: TGTGCCAGCAGTCCAGGGGGTCTATCGGATGGCTACACCTTC
clone_size: .; j_call: TRBJ1-2; d_call: .; v_call: TRBV5-1; cdr3_aa: CASSFEGNSNYGYTF; cdr3_nt: TGCGCCAGCAGCTTTGAAGGCAATTCTAACTATGGCTACACCTTC
clone_size: .; j_call: TRBJ2-5; d_call: TRBD2; v_call: TRBV7-9; cdr3_aa: CASSLSTSGGQETQYF; cdr3_nt: TGTGCCAGCAGCTTAAGCACTAGCGGGGGCCAAGAGACCCAGTACTTC
clone_size: .; j_call: TRBJ2-7; d_call: .; v_call: TRBV4-1; cdr3_aa: CASSRQVYLSYEQYF; cdr3_nt: TGCGCCAGCAGCCGTCAGGTTTACCTCTCCTACGAGCAGTACTTC
clone_size: .; j_call: TRBJ2-7; d_call: .; v_call: TRBV5-4; cdr3_aa: CASSGAGLSYEQYF; cdr3_nt: TGTGCCAGCAGCGGGGCGGGGTTGTCCTACGAGCAGTACTTC
clone_size: .; j_call: TRBJ2-1; d_call: TRBD1; v_call: TRBV20-1; cdr3_aa: CSAREVGTGPHEQFF; cdr3_nt: TGCAGTGCTAGAGAGGTGGGGACAGGGCCCCATGAGCAGTTCTTC
clone_size: many; j_call: TRBJ2-2; d_call: TRBD1; v_call: TRBV7-2; cdr3_aa: CASSFAGGTGELFF; cdr3_nt: TGTGCCAGCAGCTTCGCAGGGGGCACCGGGGAGCTGTTTTTT
clone_size: few; j_call: TRBJ2-1; d_call: TRBD2; v_call: TRBV7-2; cdr3_aa: CASSLAAGGNEQFF; cdr3_nt: TGTGCCAGCAGCTTAGCCGCGGGGGGAAATGAGCAGTTCTTC
clone_size: .; j_call: TRBJ2-4; d_call: TRBD1; v_call: TRBV6-5; cdr3_aa: CASSSGTGAVGIQYF; cdr3_nt: TGTGCCAGCAGTTCCGGGACAGGGGCGGTGGGCATTCAGTACTTC
clone_size: .; j_call: TRBJ2-1; d_call: .; v_call: TRBV3-1; cdr3_aa: CASSRRASVGNEQFF; cdr3_nt: TGTGCCAGCAGCCGTAGGGCAAGCGTAGGGAATGAGCAGTTCTTC
clone_size: .; j_call: TRBJ2-3; d_call: TRBD2; v_call: TRBV7-2; cdr3_aa: CASSYLPASGLTDTQYF; cdr3_nt: TGTGCCAGCAGCTACCTCCCCGCTAGCGGACTCACAGATACGCAGTATTTT
clone_size: .; j_call: TRBJ1-6; d_call: .; v_call: TRBV20-1; cdr3_aa: CSARGGFYNSPLHF; cdr3_nt: TGCAGTGCTAGAGGGGGGTTTTATAATTCACCCCTCCACTTT
clone_size: .; j_call: TRBJ2-4; d_call: TRBD2; v_call: TRBV4-2; cdr3_aa: CASSQESLAGGPDIQYF; cdr3_nt: TGTGCCAGCAGCCAAGAGAGTCTAGCGGGGGGGCCGGACATTCAGTACTTC
clone_size: once; j_call: TRBJ1-2; d_call: .; v_call: TRBV28; cdr3_aa: CASSLGALRGGYTF; cdr3_nt: TGTGCCAGCAGTTTAGGGGCCTTACGGGGAGGCTACACCTTC
clone_size: once; j_call: TRBJ1-1; d_call: .; v_call: TRBV21-1; cdr3_aa: CASSKAGGQGVVCTEAFF; cdr3_nt: TGTGCCAGCAGCAAAGCGGGGGGACAGGGGGTAGTTTGTACTGAAGCTTTCTTT
clone_size: .; j_call: TRBJ1-5; d_call: TRBD1; v_call: TRBV10-3; cdr3_aa: CTIRGTETNQPQHF; cdr3_nt: TGTACCATCCGTGGGACAGAGACTAATCAGCCCCAGCATTTT
clone_size: few; j_call: TRBJ2-1; d_call: TRBD2; v_call: TRBV12-3/TRBV12-4; cdr3_aa: CASSYALAGWNEQFF; cdr3_nt: TGTGCCAGCAGTTACGCTCTAGCGGGGTGGAATGAGCAGTTCTTC
clone_size: .; j_call: TRBJ2-4; d_call: .; v_call: TRBV6-4; cdr3_aa: CASSEQLLAKNIQYF; cdr3_nt: TGTGCCAGCAGTGAACAGTTGTTGGCCAAAAACATTCAGTACTTC
clone_size: .; j_call: TRBJ1-1; d_call: .; v_call: TRBV20-1; cdr3_aa: CSASGSGTEAFF; cdr3_nt: TGCAGTGCTAGTGGTTCCGGGACTGAAGCTTTCTTT
clone_size: few; j_call: TRBJ2-4; d_call: .; v_call: TRBV6-5; cdr3_aa: CASSYSPTGPGGQYF; cdr3_nt: TGTGCCAGCAGTTACTCTCCGACAGGCCCAGGGGGGCAGTACTTC
clone_size: .; j_call: TRBJ2-1; d_call: TRBD2; v_call: TRBV6-2/TRBV6-3; cdr3_aa: CASSYLRGGPYNEQFF; cdr3_nt: TGTGCCAGCAGTTACCTGCGGGGGGGACCCTACAATGAGCAGTTCTTC
clone_size: .; j_call: TRBJ2-3; d_call: .; v_call: TRBV4-1; cdr3_aa: CASSQGWYIRTDTQYF; cdr3_nt: TGCGCCAGCAGCCAAGGATGGTACATCCGCACAGATACGCAGTATTTT
clone_size: .; j_call: TRBJ2-5; d_call: .; v_call: TRBV5-1; cdr3_aa: CASSSEDDVEYF; cdr3_nt: TGCGCCAGCAGCTCGGAGGACGACGTGGAGTACTTC
clone_size: many; j_call: TRBJ1-2; d_call: TRBD1; v_call: TRBV20-1; cdr3_aa: CSASPMTGGGYTF; cdr3_nt: TGCAGTGCTAGTCCCATGACAGGGGGCGGCTACACCTTC
clone_size: few; j_call: TRBJ1-1; d_call: TRBD1; v_call: TRBV13; cdr3_aa: CASSLGQPYTEAFF; cdr3_nt: TGTGCCAGCAGCTTGGGACAGCCGTACACTGAAGCTTTCTTT
clone_size: .; j_call: TRBJ2-1; d_call: TRBD2; v_call: TRBV6-1; cdr3_aa: CASMLRASGGYNEQFF; cdr3_nt: TGTGCCAGCATGTTGAGGGCTAGCGGGGGGTATAATGAGCAGTTCTTC
clone_size: .; j_call: TRBJ1-2; d_call: .; v_call: TRBV6-6; cdr3_aa: CASSYSQWGNYGYTF; cdr3_nt: TGTGCCAGCAGTTATTCACAATGGGGGAACTATGGCTACACCTTC